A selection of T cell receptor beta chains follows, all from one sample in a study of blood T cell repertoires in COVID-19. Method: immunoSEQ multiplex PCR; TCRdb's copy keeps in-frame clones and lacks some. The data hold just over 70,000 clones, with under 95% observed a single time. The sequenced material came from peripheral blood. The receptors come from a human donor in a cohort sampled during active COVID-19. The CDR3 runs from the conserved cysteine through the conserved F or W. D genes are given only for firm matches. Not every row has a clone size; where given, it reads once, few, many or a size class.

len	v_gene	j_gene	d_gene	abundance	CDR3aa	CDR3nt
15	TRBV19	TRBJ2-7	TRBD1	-	CASSFGTGAIGEQYF	TGTGCCAGTAGTTTCGGCACAGGGGCTATAGGGGAGCAGTACTTC
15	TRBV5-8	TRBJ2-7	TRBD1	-	CASSLRDRTLRKQYF	TGTGCCAGCAGCTTGAGGGACAGAACCCTACGAAAGCAGTACTTC
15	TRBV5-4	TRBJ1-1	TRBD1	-	CASSLYAGGYTEAFF	TGTGCCAGCAGCTTGTATGCAGGGGGGTATACTGAAGCTTTCTTT
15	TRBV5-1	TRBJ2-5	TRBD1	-	CASSLGQGAGETQYF	TGCGCCAGCAGCTTGGGACAGGGGGCAGGGGAGACCCAGTACTTC
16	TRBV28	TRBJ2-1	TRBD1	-	CASRRTGGRRTNEQFF	TGTGCCAGCAGGCGAACAGGGGGCCGGCGTACCAATGAGCAGTTCTTC
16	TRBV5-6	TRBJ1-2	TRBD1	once	CASSLGVGGAHGGYTF	TGTGCCAGCAGCTTGGGAGTAGGGGGCGCCCATGGGGGCTACACCTTC
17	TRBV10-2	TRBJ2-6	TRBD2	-	CASSESSGGSGANVLTF	TGCGCCAGCAGTGAGTCTAGCGGGGGTTCTGGGGCCAACGTCCTGACTTTC
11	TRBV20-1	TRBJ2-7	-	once	CSARRGYEQYF	TGCAGTGCAAGACGGGGATACGAGCAGTACTTC
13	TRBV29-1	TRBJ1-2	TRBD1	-	CSVVGGLNYGYTF	TGCAGCGTTGTAGGGGGCCTTAACTATGGCTACACCTTC
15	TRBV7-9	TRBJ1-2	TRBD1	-	CASSAQGAELYGYTF	TGTGCCAGCAGCGCCCAGGGGGCTGAGCTCTATGGCTACACCTTC
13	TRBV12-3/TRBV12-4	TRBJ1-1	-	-	CASSIRGGNEAFF	TGTGCCAGCAGCATACGGGGGGGCAATGAAGCTTTCTTT
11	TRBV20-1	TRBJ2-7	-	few	CSARDGTNGYF	TGCAGTGCTAGAGATGGGACAAACGGGTACTTC
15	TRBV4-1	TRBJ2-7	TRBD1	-	CASSQRTGGSYEQYF	TGCGCCAGCAGCCAACGGACAGGGGGATCCTACGAGCAGTACTTC
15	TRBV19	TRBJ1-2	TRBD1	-	CASSTTTGGAGGYTF	TGTGCCAGTAGTACAACGACAGGGGGCGCGGGTGGCTACACCTTC
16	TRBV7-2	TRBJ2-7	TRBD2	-	CASSSWTSGGAYEQYF	TGTGCCAGCAGCTCATGGACTAGCGGGGGGGCCTACGAGCAGTACTTC
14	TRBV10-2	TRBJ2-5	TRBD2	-	CASKLAGAQETQYF	TGCGCCAGCAAACTAGCGGGGGCCCAAGAGACCCAGTACTTC
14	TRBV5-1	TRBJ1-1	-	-	CASSLMQGNTEAFF	TGCGCCAGCAGCTTGATGCAGGGGAACACTGAAGCTTTCTTT
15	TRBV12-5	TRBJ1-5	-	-	CASGLADSIPKPQHF	TGTGCTAGTGGTTTAGCGGACAGTATTCCGAAGCCCCAGCATTTT
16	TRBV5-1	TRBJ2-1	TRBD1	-	CASSFFGQGAIGEQFF	TGCGCCAGCAGCTTTTTTGGACAGGGGGCCATAGGTGAGCAGTTCTTC
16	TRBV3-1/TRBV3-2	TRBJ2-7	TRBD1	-	CARKGQQIQTTYEQYF	TGTGCCAGAAAGGGACAGCAGATTCAAACTACCTACGAGCAGTACTTC
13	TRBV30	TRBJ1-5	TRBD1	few	CAWRLRGDITQHF	TGTGCCTGGAGGCTCAGGGGGGATATAACCCAGCATTTT
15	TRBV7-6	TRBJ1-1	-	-	CASSLMADMNTEAFF	TGTGCCAGCAGCTTAATGGCAGATATGAACACTGAAGCTTTCTTT
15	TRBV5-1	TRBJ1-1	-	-	CASSLGRKLNTEAFF	TGCGCCAGCAGCTTGGGTAGAAAACTGAACACTGAAGCTTTCTTT
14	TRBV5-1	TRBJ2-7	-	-	CASSLDRVTYEQYF	TGCGCCAGCAGCTTGGACAGGGTGACCTACGAGCAGTACTTC
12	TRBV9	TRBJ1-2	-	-	CASSPGDYGYTF	TGTGCCAGCAGCCCCGGGGACTATGGCTACACCTTC
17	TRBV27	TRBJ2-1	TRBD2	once	CASSLRPWLAGEGWQFF	TGTGCCAGCAGTTTGCGGCCTTGGCTAGCGGGGGAGGGCTGGCAGTTCTTC
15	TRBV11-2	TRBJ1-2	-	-	CASSLGFRKLDGYTF	TGTGCCAGCAGCTTAGGGTTCAGGAAACTTGATGGCTACACCTTC
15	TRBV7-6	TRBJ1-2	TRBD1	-	CASSFGQGANYGYTF	TGTGCCAGCAGCTTCGGACAGGGGGCTAACTATGGCTACACCTTC
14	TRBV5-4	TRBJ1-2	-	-	CANSFDTETLGYTF	TGTGCCAACAGCTTCGACACCGAAACGTTAGGCTACACCTTC
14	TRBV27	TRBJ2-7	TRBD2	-	CASTPGGSRTEQYF	TGTGCCAGCACCCCGGGGGGGAGCCGAACTGAGCAGTACTTC
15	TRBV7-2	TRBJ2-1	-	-	CASSLAWRPEGEQFF	TGTGCCAGCAGCTTAGCGTGGAGGCCGGAGGGTGAGCAGTTCTTC
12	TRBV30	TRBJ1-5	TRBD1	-	CAWDRGDQPQHF	TGTGCCTGGGACAGGGGGGACCAGCCCCAGCATTTT